This T cell receptor (beta chain) was recorded in a study of blood T cells in healthy people across ages. A second PCR of roughly 7 to 11 cycles used a sample-barcoded 5' primer and a J-beta primer mix. Through a template-switch adaptor with 12 random nucleotides, each cDNA molecule received a tag. TCRdb recomputed calls from the 5' RACE reads with MiXCR, one row per CDR3 protein. The repertoire has some 1.5 million distinct CDR3 sequences, 28% of them found once; the top ten carry 7.7%. Looked up from germline, CDR1 is DFQATT and CDR2 is SNEGSKA (reference sequence). Losses at the gene ends were 6 bases for V and 9 bases for J; bases not matched to a gene: 10. There are 13 residues in the CDR3. This clonotype was seen a few times.

This chain joins TRBV20-1 and TRBJ2-1; the match to TRBD2 covers 8 bases. The receptor was derived from a woman in her 30s in good health. Sequencing was performed on blood. The CDR3 nucleotides read TGCAGTGCGCCGGGACTAGGAACATTTGAGCAGTTCTTC. Amino acids: CSAPGLGTFEQFF.